This T cell receptor (beta chain) was obtained from a study of shared clonotypes between healthy human individuals. Overall study findings and caveats: Sequencing depth was predicted to influence how clonotypes are shared among donors. Non-shared clonotypes showed lower generation probabilities than clonotypes common to all four donors.

In the source study's methods: There were no quality scores in the junction-only immunoSEQ sequences, so filtering differed. The assay was immunoSEQ multiplex PCR, and TCRdb's table has in-frame clones only and misses some. The V and J calls and the clone size are those of that table, but D and trimming were determined from the DNA. The table includes 300,000 or so clones, roughly 70% detected once. This clone was picked up one time. Its antigen is undetermined. Trimming cost V 2 bases and J 6 bases; bases outside gene matches: 5. The CDR3 consists of 15 residues. CDR1 is SGHRS and CDR2 is YFSETQ in the germline V gene.

This clonotype was obtained from a man aged 25-45 years in good health. Sequencing was performed on memory CD4+ T cells sorted from blood. Sample subset: CD45RA-negative fraction. V is TRBV5-1 and J is TRBJ2-7; 13 nucleotides match TRBD2. CDR3 protein: CASSFTGTSGTEQYF. The CDR3 DNA sequence: TGCGCCAGCAGCTTCACCGGGACTAGCGGGACCGAGCAGTACTTC.